This is a list of T cell receptor beta chains from one sample in a study of blood T cell repertoires in COVID-19. Here immunoSEQ multiplex PCR was the method, and the copy in TCRdb shows in-frame clones only, minus some. The top ten hold roughly 0.25% of the sample, which has 650,000 to 800,000 clones, over 80% seen once. The source material was peripheral blood. These receptors all come from a woman aged 18-35 years with acute or convalescent COVID-19. Each CDR3 is given with its conserved first and last residue. The D gene is left open where the match is weak. Clone size is given for some rows only: seen once, a few or many times, or a class if the clone is expanded.

v_gene,d_gene,abundance,len,j_gene,CDR3nt,CDR3aa
TRBV5-4,TRBD1,few,19,TRBJ1-6,TGTGCCAGCAGCTTCCCGGAGACAGGGTCGAGCTCCTATAATTCACCCCTCCACTTT,CASSFPETGSSSYNSPLHF
TRBV7-2,NA,NA,16,TRBJ2-5,TGTGCCAGCAGCTTAGCGCGAAGTGGGGGGAGAGAGACCCAGTACTTC,CASSLARSGGRETQYF
TRBV3-1/TRBV3-2,NA,NA,15,TRBJ1-6,TGTGCCAGCAGCCAAGGGCGCGGTTACGGGTCACCCCTCCACTTT,CASSQGRGYGSPLHF
TRBV10-2,TRBD2,NA,14,TRBJ2-1,TGCGCCAGCAGTGGTTTAGCGGGGTACAATGAGCAGTTCTTC,CASSGLAGYNEQFF
TRBV6-5,NA,NA,13,TRBJ1-5,TGTGCCAGCGGCGCAGGGCTATTCCAGCCCCAGCATTTT,CASGAGLFQPQHF
TRBV9,NA,NA,13,TRBJ2-1,TGTGCCAGCAGCGCCCTAAACAGGGTTGAGCAGTTCTTC,CASSALNRVEQFF
TRBV7-2,TRBD1,NA,16,TRBJ1-2,TGTGCCAGCAGCCCTGGGACAGGGGGATTCGGCTATGGCTACACCTTC,CASSPGTGGFGYGYTF
TRBV2,TRBD1,once,17,TRBJ1-5,TGTGCCAGCAGTGAAGTATTCGGGACAGGGTCCAATCAGCCCCAGCATTTT,CASSEVFGTGSNQPQHF
TRBV2,NA,NA,13,TRBJ2-1,TGTGCCACCTCCTCGGGACTTATTAATGAGCAGTTCTTC,CATSSGLINEQFF
TRBV2,NA,NA,15,TRBJ1-2,TGTGCCAGCAGTGAAGAAACAGGGAGGGGGTATGGCTACACCTTC,CASSEETGRGYGYTF
TRBV7-8,TRBD1,NA,16,TRBJ1-3,TGTGCCAGCAGCTTGAAAGACAGGGTCTCTGGAAACACCATATATTTT,CASSLKDRVSGNTIYF
TRBV7-7,NA,NA,14,TRBJ2-3,TGTGCCAGCAGCTTTGCAGGGTTCACAGATACGCAGTATTTT,CASSFAGFTDTQYF
TRBV7-7,TRBD1,few,15,TRBJ2-2,TGTGCCAGCAGCCCGGGACAGGGGAGCACCGGGGAGCTGTTTTTT,CASSPGQGSTGELFF
TRBV7-9,NA,NA,16,TRBJ2-1,TGTGCCAGCAGTCGACTCGGGGGAGGACTCTACAATGAGCAGTTCTTC,CASSRLGGGLYNEQFF
TRBV30,TRBD1,NA,12,TRBJ2-5,TGTGCCTCGGACAGGACGGAAGAGACCCAGTACTTC,CASDRTEETQYF
TRBV4-1,NA,NA,14,TRBJ1-6,TGCGCCAGCAGCCAAACCAGGGCCGAGTCACCCCTCCACTTT,CASSQTRAESPLHF
TRBV19,TRBD1,once,14,TRBJ1-2,TGTGCCACCGAGGACAGGGCAGTTGCCTATGGCTACACCTTC,CATEDRAVAYGYTF
TRBV9,NA,NA,13,TRBJ2-7,TGTGCCAGCAGCGTAGGTAGCGCCAACGAGCAGTACTTC,CASSVGSANEQYF
TRBV19,TRBD2,NA,19,TRBJ2-2,TGTGCCAGTAGTATCAGGGGACTAGCGGGGGGGCCGGGCACCGGGGAGCTGTTTTTT,CASSIRGLAGGPGTGELFF
TRBV4-1,NA,NA,14,TRBJ2-7,TGCGCCAGCAGCCACCTCAGGGGCTCCTACGAGCAGTACTTC,CASSHLRGSYEQYF